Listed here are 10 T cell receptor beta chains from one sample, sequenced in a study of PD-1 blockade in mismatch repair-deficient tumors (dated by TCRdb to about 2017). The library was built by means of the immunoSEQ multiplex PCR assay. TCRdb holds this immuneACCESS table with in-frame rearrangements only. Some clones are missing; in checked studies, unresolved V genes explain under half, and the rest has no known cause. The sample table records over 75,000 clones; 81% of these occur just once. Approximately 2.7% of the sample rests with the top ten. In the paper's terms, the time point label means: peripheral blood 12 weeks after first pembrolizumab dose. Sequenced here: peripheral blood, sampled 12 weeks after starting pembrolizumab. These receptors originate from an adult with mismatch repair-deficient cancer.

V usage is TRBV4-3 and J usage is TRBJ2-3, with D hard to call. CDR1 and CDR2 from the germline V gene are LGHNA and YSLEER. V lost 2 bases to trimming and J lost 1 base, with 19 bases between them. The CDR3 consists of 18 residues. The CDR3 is CASSQSPPTSKGTDTQYF. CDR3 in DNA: TGCGCCAGCAGCCAAAGCCCACCGACAAGCAAAGGCACAGATACGCAGTATTTT.

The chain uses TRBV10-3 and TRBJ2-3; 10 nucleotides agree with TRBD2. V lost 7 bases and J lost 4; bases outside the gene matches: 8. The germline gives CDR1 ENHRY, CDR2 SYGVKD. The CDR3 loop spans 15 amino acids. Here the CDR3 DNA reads TGTGCCATCACGGAGCTAGCGGGAGCTCCAGATACGCAGTATTTT. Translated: CAITELAGAPDTQYF.

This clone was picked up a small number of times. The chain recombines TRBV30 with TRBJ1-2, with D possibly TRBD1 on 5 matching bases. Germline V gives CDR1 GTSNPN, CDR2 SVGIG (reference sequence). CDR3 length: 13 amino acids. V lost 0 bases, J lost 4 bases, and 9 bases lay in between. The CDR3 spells CAWSVNGAYGYTF. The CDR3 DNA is TGTGCCTGGAGTGTAAACGGGGCCTATGGCTACACCTTC.

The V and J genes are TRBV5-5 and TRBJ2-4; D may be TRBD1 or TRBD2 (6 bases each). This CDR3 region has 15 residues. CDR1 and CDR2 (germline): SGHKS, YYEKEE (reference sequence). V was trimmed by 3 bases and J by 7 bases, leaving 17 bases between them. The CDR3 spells CASSSGQPRGNIQYF. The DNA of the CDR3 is TGTGCCAGCAGCTCGGGACAACCCCGGGGGAACATTCAGTACTTC. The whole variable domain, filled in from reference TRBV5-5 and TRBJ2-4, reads DAGVTQSPTHLIKTRGQQVTLRCSPISGHKSVSWYQQVLGQGPQFIFQYYEKEERGRGNFPDRFSARQFPNYSSELNVNALLLGDSALYLCASSSGQPRGNIQYFGAGTRLSVL.

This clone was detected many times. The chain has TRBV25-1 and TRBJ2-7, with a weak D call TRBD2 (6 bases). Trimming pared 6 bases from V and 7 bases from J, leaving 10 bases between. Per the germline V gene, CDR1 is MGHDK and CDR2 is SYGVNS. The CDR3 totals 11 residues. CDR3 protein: CASREGLEQYF. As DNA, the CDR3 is TGTGCCAGCAGGGAGGGGTTGGAGCAGTACTTC.

The CDR3 region is CASRAGREAATDTQYF. For the CDR3, the DNA is TGTGCCAGCAGGGCGGGCAGAGAAGCTGCCACAGATACGCAGTATTTT. V usage is TRBV6-4 and J usage is TRBJ2-3; possible D gene TRBD2, 5 bases. The CDR3 totals 16 residues. The germline CDR1 and CDR2 sequences are MRHNA and SNTAGT. V lost 6 bases and J 2 bases, leaving 18 bases between the germline ends.

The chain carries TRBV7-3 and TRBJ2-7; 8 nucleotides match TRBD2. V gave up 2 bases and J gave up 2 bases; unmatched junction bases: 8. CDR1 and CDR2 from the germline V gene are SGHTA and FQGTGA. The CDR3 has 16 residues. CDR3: CASSLGGSSGPYEQYF. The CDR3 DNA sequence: TGTGCCAGCAGCTTAGGGGGGTCTAGCGGGCCCTACGAGCAGTACTTC.

This CDR3 is CASSLSEGQPQETQYF. The CDR3 region has the DNA TGTGCCAGCAGCTTGAGTGAGGGCCAACCCCAAGAGACCCAGTACTTC. The chain combines TRBV7-8 with TRBJ2-5; the D gene is possibly TRBD2 (5 bases). Germline V gene lookup returns CDR1 SGHVS and CDR2 FQNEAQ. Trimming took off 3 bases at V and 1 base at J, with 15 bases between the two ends. The CDR3 length is 16 residues.

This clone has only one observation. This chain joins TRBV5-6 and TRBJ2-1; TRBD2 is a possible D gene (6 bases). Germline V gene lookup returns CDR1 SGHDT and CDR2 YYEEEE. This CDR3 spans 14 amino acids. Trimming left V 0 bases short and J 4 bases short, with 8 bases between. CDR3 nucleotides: TGTGCCAGCAGCTTGGAGCGGGCGTACAATGAGCAGTTCTTC. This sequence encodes CASSLERAYNEQFF.

The DNA for the CDR3 is TGTGCCTGGAGAGCCGCGAGCGGGAAGTACAATGAGCAGTTCTTC. Residues: CAWRAASGKYNEQFF. This sequence joins TRBV30 and TRBJ2-1; 7 bases agree with TRBD2. Trimming at V came to 3 bases and at J to 4 bases, leaving 9 bases not matched to a gene. CDR3 size: 15 residues. Looked up from germline, CDR1 is GTSNPN and CDR2 is SVGIG (reference sequence).